This T cell receptor (beta chain) came from a study of T-cell memory formation after mild COVID-19 (dated by TCRdb to the early 2020s). In terms of the full investigation: Most TCR sequence clusters were specific to one of the two donors. In two donors, T-cell clones that expanded and contracted after mild COVID-19 were followed by sequencing TCRalpha and TCRbeta repertoires longitudinally. The cohort comprised two young, previously healthy adult volunteers, one female and one male. General conclusions and limits of the study: The second-wave clones that peaked on day 37 were not confirmed to be SARS-CoV-2 specific. Some responding clones were detected in pre-infection memory, suggesting pre-existing cross-reactive memory T cells joined the SARS-CoV-2 response. The study included only a couple of mild cases, and larger cohorts that include severe cases with pre-infection samples were judged to be necessary. From day 15 to 85, contracting clones showed balanced CD4/CD8 phenotypes, whereas a second wave of clones that expanded from day 15 to 37 leaned towards CD4+. Contracting CD4+ clones were located mainly in the CM and EM memory subsets, whereas CD8+ clones were found to be enriched in EMRA.

These reads were obtained on an Illumina NovaSeq 6000. cDNA libraries for TCRalpha and TCRbeta were prepared by 5'RACE using constant-segment primers, with sample barcodes and unique molecular identifiers added. Trizol reagent was used to extract RNA from every sample. Amplification of the libraries took two PCR steps, and the second step added a second sample barcode plus Illumina TruSeq adapters. Sequencing of the libraries was done on an Illumina NovaSeq, producing 2 x 150 bp paired-end reads. Under the source paper's analysis protocol: Demultiplexing of reads and collapsing into UMI-guided consensus sequences were performed with migec v1.2.7. With mixcr v2.1.11, UMI consensuses were aligned to TRA and TRB V and J templates and assembled into clonotypes. Clonotypes were classified as expanded or contracted when called significant by both edgeR and NoisET, with noise models trained on biological replicates. For edgeR calls, a false discovery rate-adjusted p below 0.01 and a log2 fold-change threshold of 1 were applied. As an exploratory analysis of dynamics, max-normalized trajectories of the 1000 most abundant clonotypes were examined by PCA with hierarchical clustering. The CD4 or CD8 phenotype of responding clones was assigned using the separately sequenced CD4+ and CD8+ repertoires. TCRdb reprocessed the public reads (quality trimming at Q25 with fastp, clone calling with MiXCR) and kept in-frame beta chains. Under each unique CDR3 protein, matching rows form one entry showing the most common genes and DNA. These V and J calls rely on TCRdb rather than the paper's analysis. The sample profile shows hundreds of thousands of distinct CDR3 sequences; more than 20% of them were found once. Under 15% of the sample is in the top ten clones.

Measured from the cysteine to the phenylalanine, the CDR3 is 16 residues long. The kept DNA is CDR3 alone, 48 bases in frame from the first base. V gives up 6 bases and J gives up 0 bases, and the segment between their germline ends measures 15 bases. The CDR1 and CDR2 encoded by the germline V gene (reference sequence) are SGHAT and FQDESV. A remark on this clonotype: Its antigen remains unidentified. No much larger clone exists at a distance of one base, and base qualities are not known.

Ficoll-Paque density gradient centrifugation was used to isolate PBMCs. The source is an adult woman who had mild COVID-19 (a few samples of this study predate the infection). The sample titles of this study are shuffled in the database, so cell type and time point are left out; the donor was told from shared clones. The chain uses TRBV11-1 and TRBJ2-1; matching of 5 bases hints at TRBD1 as the D gene. The sequenced sample consisted of PBMCs or a T cell subset sorted from them (not recorded which). In nucleotide form, the sequence is TGTGCCAGCAGTGAGCGTGGGGCTGGCTCCTACAATGAGCAGTTCTTC. The translation is CASSERGAGSYNEQFF.